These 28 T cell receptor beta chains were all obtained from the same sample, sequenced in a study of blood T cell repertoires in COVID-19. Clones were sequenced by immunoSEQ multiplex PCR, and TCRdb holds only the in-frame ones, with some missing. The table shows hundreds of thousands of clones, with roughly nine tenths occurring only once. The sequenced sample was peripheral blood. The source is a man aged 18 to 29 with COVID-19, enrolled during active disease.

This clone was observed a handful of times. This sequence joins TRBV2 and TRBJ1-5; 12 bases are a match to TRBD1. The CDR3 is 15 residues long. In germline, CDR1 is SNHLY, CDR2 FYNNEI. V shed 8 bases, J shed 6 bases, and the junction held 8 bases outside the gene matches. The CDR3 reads CASHRGQGASQPQHF. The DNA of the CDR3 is TGTGCCAGCCACCGGGGACAGGGGGCGAGTCAGCCCCAGCATTTT.

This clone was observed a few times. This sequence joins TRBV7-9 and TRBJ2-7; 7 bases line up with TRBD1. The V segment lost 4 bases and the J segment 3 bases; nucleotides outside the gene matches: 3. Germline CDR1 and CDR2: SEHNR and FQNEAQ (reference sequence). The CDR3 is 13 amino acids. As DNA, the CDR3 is TGTGCCAGCAGCTCCGGGACAGACTACGAGCAGTACTTC. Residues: CASSSGTDYEQYF. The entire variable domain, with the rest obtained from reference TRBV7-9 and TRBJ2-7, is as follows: DTGVSQNPRHKITKRGQNVTFRCDPISEHNRLYWYRQTLGQGPEFLTYFQNEAQLEKSRLLSDRFSAERPKGSFSTLEIQRTEQGDSAMYLCASSSGTDYEQYFGPGTRLTVT.

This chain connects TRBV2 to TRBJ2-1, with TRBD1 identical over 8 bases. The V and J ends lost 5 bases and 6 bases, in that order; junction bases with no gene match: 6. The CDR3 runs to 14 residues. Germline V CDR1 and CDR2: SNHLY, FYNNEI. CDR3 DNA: TGTGCCAGCAGTCTGGACAGGGAAATCAATGAGCAGTTCTTC. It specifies CASSLDREINEQFF.

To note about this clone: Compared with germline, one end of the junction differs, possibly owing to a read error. CDR3 coding DNA: TGTGCCAGTAATAAGGGACAGGGGGCGAGAAATGAGCGGTTCTTC. Its protein product is CASNKGQGARNERFF. V gene TRBV6-5 combines with J gene TRBJ2-1, with 12 bases aligning to TRBD1. The length of the CDR3 is 15 residues. Germline CDR1 and CDR2: MNHEY and SVGAGI.

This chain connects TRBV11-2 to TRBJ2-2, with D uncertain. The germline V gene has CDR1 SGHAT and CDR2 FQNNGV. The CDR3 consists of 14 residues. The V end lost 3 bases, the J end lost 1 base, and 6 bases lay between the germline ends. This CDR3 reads CASSLNRNTGELFF. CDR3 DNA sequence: TGTGCCAGCAGCTTGAATAGGAACACCGGGGAGCTGTTTTTT.

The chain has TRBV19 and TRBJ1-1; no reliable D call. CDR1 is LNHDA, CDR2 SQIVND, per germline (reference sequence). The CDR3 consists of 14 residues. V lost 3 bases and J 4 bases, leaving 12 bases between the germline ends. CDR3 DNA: TGTGCCAGTAGTATCCTCGGTGGTGGCACTGAAGCTTTCTTT. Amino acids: CASSILGGGTEAFF.

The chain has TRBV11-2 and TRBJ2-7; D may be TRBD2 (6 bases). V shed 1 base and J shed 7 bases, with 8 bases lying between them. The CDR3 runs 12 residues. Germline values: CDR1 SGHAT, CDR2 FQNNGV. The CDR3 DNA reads TGTGCCAGCAGCTTAGGGGGGGAAGAGCAGTACTTC. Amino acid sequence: CASSLGGEEQYF.

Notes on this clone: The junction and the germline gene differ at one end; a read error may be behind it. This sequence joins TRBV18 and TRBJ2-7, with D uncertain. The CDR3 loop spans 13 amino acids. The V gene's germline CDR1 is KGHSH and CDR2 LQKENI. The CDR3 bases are TGTGCCAGCTCACCGGCAGTCTCCTCCGAGCAGTACTTC. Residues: CASSPAVSSEQYF.

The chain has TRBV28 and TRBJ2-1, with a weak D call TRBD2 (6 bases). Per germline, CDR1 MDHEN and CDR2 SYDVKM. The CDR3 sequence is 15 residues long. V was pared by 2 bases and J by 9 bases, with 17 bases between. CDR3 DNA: TGTGCCAGCAGTTTAGGAGGGCTAGCGAGGGCTGAGCAGTTCTTC. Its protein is CASSLGGLARAEQFF.

The CDR3, as DNA: TGTGCCAGCAGCCGGGACAGGATAGATGGGGCCAACGTCCTGACTTTC. As protein: CASSRDRIDGANVLTF. V and J are TRBV2 and TRBJ2-6; 8 nucleotides agree with TRBD1. The length of the CDR3 is 16 residues. From germline, CDR1 is SNHLY and CDR2 FYNNEI. The V and J ends lost 6 bases and 3 bases, in that order; junction bases with no gene match: 7.

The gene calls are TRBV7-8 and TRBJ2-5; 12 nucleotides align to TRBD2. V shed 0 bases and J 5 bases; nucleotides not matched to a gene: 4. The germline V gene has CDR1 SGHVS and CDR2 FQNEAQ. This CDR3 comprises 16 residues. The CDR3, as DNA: TGTGCCAGCAGCTTAGCCTGGACTAGCGGGACGGAGACCCAGTACTTC. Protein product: CASSLAWTSGTETQYF.

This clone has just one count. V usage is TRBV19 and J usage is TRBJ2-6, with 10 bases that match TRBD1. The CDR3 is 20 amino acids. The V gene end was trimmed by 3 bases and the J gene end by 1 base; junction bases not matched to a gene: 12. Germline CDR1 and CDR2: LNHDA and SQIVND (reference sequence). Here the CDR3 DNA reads TGTGCCAGTAGTATCCCGGGACAGGGGAACCTCCGATCTGGGGCCAACGTCCTGACTTTC. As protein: CASSIPGQGNLRSGANVLTF. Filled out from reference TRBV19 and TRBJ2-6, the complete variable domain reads DGGITQSPKYLFRKEGQNVTLSCEQNLNHDAMYWYRQDPGQGLRLIYYSQIVNDFQKGDIAEGYSVSREKKESFPLTVTSAQKNPTAFYLCASSIPGQGNLRSGANVLTFGAGSRLTVL.

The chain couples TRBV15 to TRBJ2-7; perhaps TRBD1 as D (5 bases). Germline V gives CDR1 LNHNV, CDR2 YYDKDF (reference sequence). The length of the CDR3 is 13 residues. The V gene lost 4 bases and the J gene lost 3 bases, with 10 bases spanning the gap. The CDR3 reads CATSKDRNYEQYF. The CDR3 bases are TGTGCCACCAGCAAAGACAGAAACTACGAGCAGTACTTC.

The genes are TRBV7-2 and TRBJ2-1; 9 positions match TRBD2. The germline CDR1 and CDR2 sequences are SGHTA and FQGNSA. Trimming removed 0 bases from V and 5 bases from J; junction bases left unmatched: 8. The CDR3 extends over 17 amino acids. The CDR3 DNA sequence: TGTGCCAGCAGCTTAGCGAGGCTAGCGGGACTGAACAATGAGCAGTTCTTC. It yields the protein CASSLARLAGLNNEQFF.

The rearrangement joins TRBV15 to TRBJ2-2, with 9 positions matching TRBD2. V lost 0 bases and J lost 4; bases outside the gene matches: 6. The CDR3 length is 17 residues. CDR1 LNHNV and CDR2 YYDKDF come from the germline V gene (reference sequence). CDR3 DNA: TGTGCCACCAGCAGAGAAGTATTAGCGGGAGCCACCGGGGAGCTGTTTTTT. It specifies CATSREVLAGATGELFF. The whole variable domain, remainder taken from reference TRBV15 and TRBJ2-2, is DAMVIQNPRYQVTQFGKPVTLSCSQTLNHNVMYWYQQKSSQAPKLLFHYYDKDFNNEADTPDNFQSRRPNTSFCFLDIRSPGLGDTAMYLCATSREVLAGATGELFFGEGSRLTVL.

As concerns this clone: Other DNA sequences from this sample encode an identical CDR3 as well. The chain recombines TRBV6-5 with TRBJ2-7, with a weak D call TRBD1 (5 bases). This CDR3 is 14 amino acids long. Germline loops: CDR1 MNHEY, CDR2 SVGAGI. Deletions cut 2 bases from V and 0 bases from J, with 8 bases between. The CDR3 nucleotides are TGTGCCAGCAGTTACGCTGACAGCTCCTACGAGCAGTACTTC. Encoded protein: CASSYADSSYEQYF.

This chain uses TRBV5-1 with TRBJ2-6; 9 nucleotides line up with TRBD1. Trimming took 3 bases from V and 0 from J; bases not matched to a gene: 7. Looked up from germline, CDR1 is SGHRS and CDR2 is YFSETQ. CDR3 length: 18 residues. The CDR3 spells CASSSSGTGSSGANVLTF. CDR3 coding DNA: TGCGCCAGCAGCTCGTCCGGGACAGGGTCCTCTGGGGCCAACGTCCTGACTTTC.

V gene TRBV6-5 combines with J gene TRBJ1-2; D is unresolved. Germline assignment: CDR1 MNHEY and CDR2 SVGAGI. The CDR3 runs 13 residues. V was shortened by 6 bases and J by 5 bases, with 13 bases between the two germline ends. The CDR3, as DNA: TGTGCCAGCAGGGATGGGCTCGGTTATGGCTACACCTTC. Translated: CASRDGLGYGYTF.

The CDR3 coding sequence is TGTGCCAGCAGTTTAAGGCAGGGAGGGGTTTATAGCAATCAGCCCCAGCATTTT. Translated: CASSLRQGGVYSNQPQHF. The V gene is TRBV28, the J gene TRBJ1-5, with D tentatively TRBD1 (5 bases). Trimming shortened V by 2 bases and J by 0 bases, and 17 bases separated the two germline ends. CDR3 length: 18 residues. Germline CDR1 is MDHEN and CDR2 is SYDVKM.

Here the CDR3 reads CASSVPGTGTYGYTF. The CDR3 DNA follows: TGTGCCAGCAGCGTTCCCGGGACAGGGACCTATGGCTACACCTTC. The rearrangement uses TRBV5-4 and TRBJ1-2; 9 nucleotides align to TRBD1. The CDR3 totals 15 residues. With V trimmed by 4 bases and J by 4 bases, 8 bases remained unmatched. Per the germline V gene, CDR1 is SGHNT and CDR2 is YYREEE (reference sequence). Based on the CDR3 plus reference TRBV5-4 and TRBJ1-2, the full variable domain is ETGVTQSPTHLIKTRGQQVTLRCSSQSGHNTVSWYQQALGQGPQFIFQYYREEENGRGNFPPRFSGLQFPNYSSELNVNALELDDSALYLCASSVPGTGTYGYTFGSGTRLTVV.

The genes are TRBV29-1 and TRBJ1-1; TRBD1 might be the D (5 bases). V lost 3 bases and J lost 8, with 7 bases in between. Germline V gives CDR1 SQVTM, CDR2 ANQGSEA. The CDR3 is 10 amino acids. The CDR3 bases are TGCAGCGTTGACAGGGAAGAAGCTTTCTTT. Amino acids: CSVDREEAFF.

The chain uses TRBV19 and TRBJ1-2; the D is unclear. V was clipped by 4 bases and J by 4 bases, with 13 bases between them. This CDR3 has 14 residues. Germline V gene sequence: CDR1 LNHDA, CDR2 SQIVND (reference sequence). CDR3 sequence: CASSTRASGYGYTF. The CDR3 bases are TGTGCCAGTAGTACCCGGGCCAGCGGCTATGGCTACACCTTC. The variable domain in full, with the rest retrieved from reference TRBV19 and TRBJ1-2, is DGGITQSPKYLFRKEGQNVTLSCEQNLNHDAMYWYRQDPGQGLRLIYYSQIVNDFQKGDIAEGYSVSREKKESFPLTVTSAQKNPTAFYLCASSTRASGYGYTFGSGTRLTVV.

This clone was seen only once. CDR3: CASSLGGHGYTF. The DNA of the CDR3 is TGCGCCAGCAGCTTGGGAGGTCACGGCTACACCTTC. The chain has TRBV5-1 and TRBJ1-2; D not resolved. The V gene's germline CDR1 is SGHRS and CDR2 YFSETQ. The CDR3 extends over 12 amino acids. Trimming shortened V by 0 bases and J by 8 bases, and 8 bases separated the two germline ends.

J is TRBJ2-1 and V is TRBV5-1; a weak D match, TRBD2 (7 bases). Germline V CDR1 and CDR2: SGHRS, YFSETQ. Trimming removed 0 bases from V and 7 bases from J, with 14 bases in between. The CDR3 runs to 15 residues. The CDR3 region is CASSLDGGAANEQFF. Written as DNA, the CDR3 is TGCGCCAGCAGCTTGGATGGGGGGGCGGCGAATGAGCAGTTCTTC.

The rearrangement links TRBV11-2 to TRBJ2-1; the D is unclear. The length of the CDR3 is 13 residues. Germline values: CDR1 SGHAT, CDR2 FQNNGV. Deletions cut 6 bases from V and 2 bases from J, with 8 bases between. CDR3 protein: CASSSITYNEQFF. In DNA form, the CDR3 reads TGTGCCAGCAGTTCTATTACCTACAATGAGCAGTTCTTC.

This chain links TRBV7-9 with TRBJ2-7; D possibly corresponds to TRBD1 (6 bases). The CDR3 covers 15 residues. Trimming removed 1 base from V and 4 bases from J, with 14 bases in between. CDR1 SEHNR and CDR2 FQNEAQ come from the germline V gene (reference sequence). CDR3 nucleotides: TGTGCCAGCAGCTTAGGACAGGACCCATCGTACGAGCAGTACTTC. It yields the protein CASSLGQDPSYEQYF. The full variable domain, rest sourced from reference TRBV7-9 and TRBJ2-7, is DTGVSQNPRHKITKRGQNVTFRCDPISEHNRLYWYRQTLGQGPEFLTYFQNEAQLEKSRLLSDRFSAERPKGSFSTLEIQRTEQGDSAMYLCASSLGQDPSYEQYFGPGTRLTVT.

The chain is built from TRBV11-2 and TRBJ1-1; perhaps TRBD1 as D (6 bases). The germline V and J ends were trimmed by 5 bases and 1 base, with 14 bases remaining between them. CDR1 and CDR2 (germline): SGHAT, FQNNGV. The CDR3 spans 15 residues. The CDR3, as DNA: TGTGCCAGCAGCACTTACAGGGACCCGAACACTGAAGCTTTCTTT. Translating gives CASSTYRDPNTEAFF.

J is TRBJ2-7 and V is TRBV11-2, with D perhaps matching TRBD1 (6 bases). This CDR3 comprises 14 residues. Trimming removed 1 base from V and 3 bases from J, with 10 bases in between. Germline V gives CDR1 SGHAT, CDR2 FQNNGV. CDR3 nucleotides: TGTGCCAGCAGCTTAGCTAGAGGGGGCTACGAGCAGTACTTC. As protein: CASSLARGGYEQYF.